A selection of T cell receptor beta chains follows, all from one sample in a study of cytomegalovirus exposure and HLA in healthy donors. Clones were read by immunoSEQ multiplex PCR, and TCRdb kept only the in-frame ones, dropping some. The repertoire shows about 200,000 clones; the top ten hold around 6%. The sequenced material came from PBMCs. The receptors shown here come from a man aged 30-40 years in good health and CMV-seronegative. Each CDR3 is given with its conserved first and last residue. The D gene is left open where the match is weak.

cdr3_nt cdr3_aa v_call d_call j_call
TGTGCCAGCAGTGATGACGGGAGCAATCAGCCCCAGCATTTT CASSDDGSNQPQHF TRBV28 . TRBJ1-5
TGTGCCAGCAAAGAAACAGGGGCAGTCACTGAAGCTTTCTTT CASKETGAVTEAFF TRBV11-3 TRBD1 TRBJ1-1
TGCGCCAGCAGCCCGGACAGGTTATACAATTCCGAGCAGTTCTTC CASSPDRLYNSEQFF TRBV5-1 TRBD1 TRBJ2-1
TGCAGTGGTGGGACACGGGACGAGCAGTACTTC CSGGTRDEQYF TRBV20-1 . TRBJ2-7
TGTGCCAGCAGCCAAGCGTTATCACAGGGAGTCGATCAGCCCCAGCATTTT CASSQALSQGVDQPQHF TRBV14 . TRBJ1-5
TGTGCCAGCAGGGGACAGGGTCGCTACGAGCAGTACTTC CASRGQGRYEQYF TRBV7-2 TRBD1 TRBJ2-7
TGTGCCAGCAGCCAATCGCCGGGACAGGGTATCTGGCAGTACTTC CASSQSPGQGIWQYF TRBV11-2 TRBD1 TRBJ2-7
TGTGCCAGCAGTTACTCGGAACAGCTGGGGGGAGAGCAGTACTTC CASSYSEQLGGEQYF TRBV6-5 . TRBJ2-7
TGTGCCACCAGCTCCAGGACAGTCATCTACGAGCAGTACTTC CATSSRTVIYEQYF TRBV15 . TRBJ2-7
TGTGCCAGCAGCGTTGGGACAGGGGGATCGAGGACGGGCGAGCAGTACTTC CASSVGTGGSRTGEQYF TRBV11-2 TRBD1 TRBJ2-7
TGTGCCAGCAGCTTAGAATGGACTAGCGGGGCCCAGTACTTC CASSLEWTSGAQYF TRBV11-2 TRBD2 TRBJ2-5
TGTGCCAAGGGACAGACAAATGAAAAGCTGTTTTTT CAKGQTNEKLFF TRBV2 TRBD1 TRBJ1-4
TGTGCCAGCAGCTTAGAGGCGACTATTTCCTACGAGCAGTACTTC CASSLEATISYEQYF TRBV7-2 . TRBJ2-7
TGTGCCAGCAGTTTAACGGGGAAGGAGCAGTACTTC CASSLTGKEQYF TRBV27 . TRBJ2-7
TGCGCCAGCAGCCCGACAGGGGTCCGGACCGGGGAGCTGTTTTTT CASSPTGVRTGELFF TRBV5-1 TRBD1 TRBJ2-2
TGTGCCAGCAGTGATGGGGGGGCGGGTTACAATGAGCAGTTCTTC CASSDGGAGYNEQFF TRBV6-1 . TRBJ2-1
TGTGCCAGCAGTTACCTTACAGGGTTGAATTCACCCCTCCACTTT CASSYLTGLNSPLHF TRBV6-5 . TRBJ1-6
TGCGCCAGCAGCTTTACAGGGGAAGATGGCTACACCTTC CASSFTGEDGYTF TRBV5-1 TRBD1 TRBJ1-2
TGCGCCAGCAGCTCTAGTGACGTCCGGACAGGGAGTCACGAGCAGTACTTC CASSSSDVRTGSHEQYF TRBV5-1 TRBD1 TRBJ2-7
TGTGCCACCAGCAGAGGGACAGGGGCGGGTCAGCCCCAGCATTTT CATSRGTGAGQPQHF TRBV15 TRBD1 TRBJ1-5
TGTGCCAGCATTGGGACAGGGACGTCCTACGAGCAGTACTTC CASIGTGTSYEQYF TRBV28 TRBD1 TRBJ2-7
TGCGCCAGCAGCCCGCCGGGACAGGCTAATGAAAAACTGTTTTTT CASSPPGQANEKLFF TRBV4-3 TRBD1 TRBJ1-4
TGTGCCAGCAGCGGTAGGGGACAGGGGGCAGGGAAAAACACTGAAGCTTTCTTT CASSGRGQGAGKNTEAFF TRBV9 TRBD1 TRBJ1-1
TGTGCCAGCAGCCCTGGACTAGCGGGGGGAATGTACAATGAGCAGTTCTTC CASSPGLAGGMYNEQFF TRBV7-6 TRBD2 TRBJ2-1
TGTGCCAGTAGTATAGGGGGAGTACAAGAGACCCAGTACTTC CASSIGGVQETQYF TRBV19 . TRBJ2-5
TGCGCCAGCAGCATAAGGACAGAATCCTACAATGAGCAGTTCTTC CASSIRTESYNEQFF TRBV5-1 . TRBJ2-1
TGCGCCAGCAGCTTGGGTGGGGGCTTCACAGATACGCAGTATTTT CASSLGGGFTDTQYF TRBV5-1 . TRBJ2-3
TGTGCCAGTAGTACGGTTATGCAGCCCCAGCATTTT CASSTVMQPQHF TRBV19 . TRBJ1-5
TGTGCCGGGTCCAGGGGGCGAGACACTGAAGCTTTCTTT CAGSRGRDTEAFF TRBV6-1 TRBD1 TRBJ1-1
TGTGCCAGCAGTTACTCAAGGGAGTGGGGCACTGAAGCTTTCTTT CASSYSREWGTEAFF TRBV6-5 . TRBJ1-1
TGTGCCAGCAGCCTCGGGACAGAACCTTCAGGTGGAAACACCATATATTTT CASSLGTEPSGGNTIYF TRBV7-6 TRBD1 TRBJ1-3
TGTGTTAGTGGTTTGGTGACAGGGAGGAAGGTGAACACTGAAGCTTTCTTT CVSGLVTGRKVNTEAFF TRBV12-5 TRBD1 TRBJ1-1
TGTGCCACCAGTCCACCGGGACAGGGGGTAGAAAAACTGTTTTTT CATSPPGQGVEKLFF TRBV15 TRBD1 TRBJ1-4
TGTGCCAGCAGTGGGACAGGGGACAATCAGCCCCAGCATTTT CASSGTGDNQPQHF TRBV2 TRBD1 TRBJ1-5
TGTGCCAGCAGTCTCCAAGGGGGCTGGTACGAGCAGTACTTC CASSLQGGWYEQYF TRBV28 TRBD1 TRBJ2-7
TGTGCCAGCAGCCAAGCTGGCAGACTTCCCTATGGCTACACCTTC CASSQAGRLPYGYTF TRBV14 . TRBJ1-2
TGTGCCAGCACCGGACAGGGGGAGGGCTACAATGAGCAGTTCTTC CASTGQGEGYNEQFF TRBV4-2 TRBD1 TRBJ2-1
TGTGCCAGCGGCGTATCAGGGTCCTACGAGCAGTACTTC CASGVSGSYEQYF TRBV27 . TRBJ2-7
TGTGCCAGCAGCTTAGTATACGCGGGGGGGCCTCCAGATACGCAGTATTTT CASSLVYAGGPPDTQYF TRBV7-8 TRBD2 TRBJ2-3
TGTGCCAGTAGTACAACCGGGACTAGCGGATTTCCCTACGAGCAGTACTTC CASSTTGTSGFPYEQYF TRBV19 TRBD2 TRBJ2-7
TGCGCCTCAGCGGAACCGAACACCGGGGAGCTGTTTTTT CASAEPNTGELFF TRBV5-1 . TRBJ2-2
TGCGCCAGCAGCCAAGATCGGCTAGCGGGAGGCTACGAGCAGTACTTC CASSQDRLAGGYEQYF TRBV4-1 TRBD2 TRBJ2-7
TGTGCCAGTACCGGGACAGTTCGAGCTAATGAAAAACTGTTTTTT CASTGTVRANEKLFF TRBV19 TRBD1 TRBJ1-4
TGTGCCAGCAGCGTCGGACTAGCGGACCGAAGCACAGATACGCAGTATTTT CASSVGLADRSTDTQYF TRBV7-9 TRBD2 TRBJ2-3
TGTGCCAGTAGTATCCAGGGGGCCTACGAGCAGTACTTC CASSIQGAYEQYF TRBV19 TRBD1 TRBJ2-7
TGTGCCATCACCGGACAGGGGAGCGAGCAGTACTTC CAITGQGSEQYF TRBV10-3 TRBD1 TRBJ2-7
TGCGCCAGCAGCTTGGCCTGGCCTGGACAGGGTCCCTACGAGCAGTACTTC CASSLAWPGQGPYEQYF TRBV5-1 TRBD1 TRBJ2-7
TGTGCCAGCTCACCTAAATATACCGGGGAGCTGTTTTTT CASSPKYTGELFF TRBV18 . TRBJ2-2
TGTGCCAGCAGCCCATCAGGGGGGGAGACCCAGTACTTC CASSPSGGETQYF TRBV7-9 . TRBJ2-5